This T cell receptor beta chain is from a study of blood T cells in healthy people across ages. This clonotype was seen only a few times. PBMCs numbering at least 6 million were isolated per sample. Alongside a J-beta primer mix, a sample-barcoded 5' primer served in a second PCR lasting roughly 6 to 11 cycles. The template-switch adaptor was a 5' adaptor with 12 random nucleotides. It tagged each cDNA molecule. Per-sample output comprised a minimum of 3 million paired-end reads containing CDR3. TCRdb used MiXCR to reprocess the 5' RACE reads, holding one entry per CDR3 protein. The sample lists 1.5 million to 2 million distinct CDR3 sequences, 25% to 30% occurring once. The clonotype was recovered from a woman between 25 and 40 years old in good health. The sequenced sample was blood.

This chain's CDR3 is CASSLDARENEQFF. The CDR3 DNA follows: TGTGCCAGCAGCTTAGATGCGCGGGAGAATGAGCAGTTCTTC. This chain uses TRBV7-2 with TRBJ2-1, with 7 nucleotides matching TRBD2. The trim removed 1 base at V and 7 bases at J, leaving 4 bases unmatched. This CDR3 spans 14 amino acids. Germline V gene lookup returns CDR1 SGHTA and CDR2 FQGNSA. The full variable domain, its missing parts supplied by reference TRBV7-2 and TRBJ2-1, is GAGVSQSPSNKVTEKGKDVELRCDPISGHTALYWYRQSLGQGLEFLIYFQGNSAPDKSGLPSDRFSAERTGGSVSTLTIQRTQQEDSAVYLCASSLDARENEQFFGPGTRLTVL.